This TCR beta chain was sequenced in a study of blood T cell repertoires in COVID-19. The protocol was immunoSEQ multiplex PCR, while the TCRdb copy is restricted to in-frame clones and leaves out a portion. The sample lists around 30,000 clones, around 91% occurring once. The source is a man aged 55-75 years with acute or convalescent COVID-19. The specimen sequenced was peripheral blood.

The CDR3 coding sequence is TGTGCCAGCAGCGCCGAGGGCAGCGTCTACAATGAGCAGTTCTTC. Its protein product is CASSAEGSVYNEQFF. The chain combines TRBV9 with TRBJ2-1, with D perhaps TRBD2 (5 bases). This CDR3 contains 15 residues. Germline lookup yields CDR1 SGDLS and CDR2 YYNGEE. The ends were cut back, 3 bases at V and 3 bases at J, with 13 bases in the middle.